Listed below are T cell receptor beta chains from one sample, sequenced in a study of blood T cell repertoires in COVID-19. Sequencing was performed with immunoSEQ multiplex PCR; in TCRdb, only in-frame clones are kept and a portion is missing. The sample lists about 340,000 clones; approximately 86% were seen once. The sequenced material came from PBMCs or T cells enriched from blood (not recorded which). Source of these receptors: a woman aged 40 to 50 with acute COVID-19. CDR3s include the opening cysteine and the closing phenylalanine or tryptophan. The order of the fields is V gene, D gene, clone size, J gene, CDR3 length, CDR3 DNA, CDR3 protein. A D gene is named only where the DNA matches it firmly. Size is stated for part of the rows, as once, few or many counts, or as a class when the clone is expanded.

TRBV19	TRBD1	.	TRBJ1-5	14	TGTGCCAGTAGTTCGGGACAGGGAGGCCAGCCCCAGCATTTT	CASSSGQGGQPQHF
TRBV7-9	TRBD1	.	TRBJ1-2	13	TGTGCCACCTTCGGGCAGGGGGCGTTTGGCTACACCTTC	CATFGQGAFGYTF
TRBV7-9	TRBD2	.	TRBJ2-7	18	TGTGCCAGCAGCCTTGGACTAGCGGGGGGACCGGTCCGGGACGAGCAGTACTTC	CASSLGLAGGPVRDEQYF
TRBV28	TRBD1	few	TRBJ1-1	16	TGTGCCAGCCCGCCGGCCACAGGGGCCTGGAGCACTGAAGCTTTCTTT	CASPPATGAWSTEAFF
TRBV3-1/TRBV3-2	TRBD1	few	TRBJ1-5	15	TGTGCCAGCAGCCAGACTACAGGGGGCGGTCAGCCCCAGCATTTT	CASSQTTGGGQPQHF
TRBV5-6	TRBD2	.	TRBJ2-5	19	TGTGCCAGCAACATACGGACGACTAGCGGGCGACAAGACCAAGAGACCCAGTACTTC	CASNIRTTSGRQDQETQYF
TRBV5-6	.	few	TRBJ2-2	17	TGTGCCAGCAGCTTGCGGTGGGTAGGGGCTAACACCGGGGAGCTGTTTTTT	CASSLRWVGANTGELFF
TRBV5-1	TRBD1	once	TRBJ1-1	15	TGCGCCAGCAGCTTGCAGGAAGACAGGGGGACTGAAGCTTTCTTT	CASSLQEDRGTEAFF
TRBV11-2	TRBD1	.	TRBJ2-5	16	TGTGCCAGCAGCTTAAGACAGGGATCCTACCAAGAGACCCAGTACTTC	CASSLRQGSYQETQYF
TRBV19	TRBD1	.	TRBJ1-4	16	TGTGCCAGTAGTTCAAAAGGGACAGGGACAAATGAAAAACTGTTTTTT	CASSSKGTGTNEKLFF
TRBV9	TRBD1	once	TRBJ1-1	15	TGTGCCAGCAGCCCTCGGGACAGGGAAAACACTGAAGCTTTCTTT	CASSPRDRENTEAFF
TRBV4-1	TRBD2	few	TRBJ2-5	14	TGCGCCAGCAGCCAAGGACTAGCGGGAGAGACCCAGTACTTC	CASSQGLAGETQYF
TRBV7-9	TRBD1	.	TRBJ1-2	16	TGTGCCAGCAGCTCGAGGACCGGGACAGGCCCCTATGGCTACACCTTC	CASSSRTGTGPYGYTF
TRBV4-3	.	once	TRBJ2-1	13	TGCGCCAGCAGCCAAGATGGTCGGGGTGAGCAGTTCTTC	CASSQDGRGEQFF
TRBV19	.	.	TRBJ1-6	15	TGTGCCAGTAGTGGTACCGGGACAAAACTAGTAGCCCTCCACTTT	CASSGTGTKLVALHF
TRBV6-5	.	.	TRBJ2-1	13	TGTGCCAGCAGTTACCGGTCCTACAATGAGCAGTTCTTC	CASSYRSYNEQFF
TRBV5-4	TRBD1	.	TRBJ1-2	14	TGTGCCAGCAGCTTCCGGGACAGGGACCATGGCTACACCTTC	CASSFRDRDHGYTF
TRBV7-2	.	.	TRBJ2-5	14	TGTGCCAGCAGCGCCGAGGGGGGGCGGGAGACCCAGTACTTC	CASSAEGGRETQYF
TRBV19	.	.	TRBJ1-2	15	TGTGCCAGTAAACAAACGGGGATGGCTAACTATGGCTACACCTTC	CASKQTGMANYGYTF
TRBV7-9	.	few	TRBJ2-3	15	TGTGCCACCGACCCCAGGGGGGTGAGCACAGATACGCAGTATTTT	CATDPRGVSTDTQYF
TRBV29-1	TRBD2	.	TRBJ2-7	14	TGCAGCGTTCAAGCGGGGGGGTTAATCTACGAGCAGTACTTC	CSVQAGGLIYEQYF